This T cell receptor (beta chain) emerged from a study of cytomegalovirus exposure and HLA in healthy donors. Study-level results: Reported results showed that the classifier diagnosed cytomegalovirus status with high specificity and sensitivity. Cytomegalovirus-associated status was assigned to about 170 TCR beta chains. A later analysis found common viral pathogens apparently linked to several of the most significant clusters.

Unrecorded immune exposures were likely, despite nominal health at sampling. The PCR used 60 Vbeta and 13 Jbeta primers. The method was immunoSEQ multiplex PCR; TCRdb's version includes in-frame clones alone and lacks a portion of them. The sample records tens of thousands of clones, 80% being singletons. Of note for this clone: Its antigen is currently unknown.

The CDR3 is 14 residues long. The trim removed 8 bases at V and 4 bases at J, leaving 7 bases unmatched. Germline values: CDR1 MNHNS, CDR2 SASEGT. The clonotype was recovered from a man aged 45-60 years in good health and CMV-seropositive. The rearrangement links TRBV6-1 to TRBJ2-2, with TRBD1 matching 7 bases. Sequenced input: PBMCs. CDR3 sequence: CASARDSLTGELFF. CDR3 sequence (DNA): TGTGCCAGCGCTAGGGACAGTCTCACCGGGGAGCTGTTTTTT.